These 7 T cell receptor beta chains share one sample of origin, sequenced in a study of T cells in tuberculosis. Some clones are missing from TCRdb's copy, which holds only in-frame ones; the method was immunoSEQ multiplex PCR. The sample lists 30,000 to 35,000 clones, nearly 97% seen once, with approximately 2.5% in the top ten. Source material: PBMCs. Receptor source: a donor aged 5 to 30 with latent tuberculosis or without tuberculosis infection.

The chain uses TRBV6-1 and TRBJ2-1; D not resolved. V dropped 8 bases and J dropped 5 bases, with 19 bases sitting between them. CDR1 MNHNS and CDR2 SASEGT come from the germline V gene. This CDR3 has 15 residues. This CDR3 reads CASALRQSLDNEQFF. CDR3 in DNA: TGTGCCAGCGCCTTGAGGCAGTCCCTTGACAATGAGCAGTTCTTC.

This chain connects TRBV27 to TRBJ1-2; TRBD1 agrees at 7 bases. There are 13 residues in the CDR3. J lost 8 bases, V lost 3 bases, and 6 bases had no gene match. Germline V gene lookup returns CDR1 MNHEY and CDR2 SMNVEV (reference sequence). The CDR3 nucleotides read TGTGCCAGCAGTTTCCTCCAGGGGGGAGGCTACACCTTC. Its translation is CASSFLQGGGYTF.

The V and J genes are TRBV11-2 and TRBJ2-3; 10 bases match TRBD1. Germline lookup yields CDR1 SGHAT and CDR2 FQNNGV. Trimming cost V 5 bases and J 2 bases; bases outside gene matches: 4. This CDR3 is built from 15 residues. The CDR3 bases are TGTGCCAGCAGCCCGGGACAGGGGCACACAGATACGCAGTATTTT. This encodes CASSPGQGHTDTQYF.

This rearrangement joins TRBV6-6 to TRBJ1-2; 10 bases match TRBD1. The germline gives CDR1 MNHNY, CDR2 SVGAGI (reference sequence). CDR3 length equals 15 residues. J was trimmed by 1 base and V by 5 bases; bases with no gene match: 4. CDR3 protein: CASSGRDRGNYGYTF. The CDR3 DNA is TGTGCCAGCAGTGGCCGGGACAGGGGTAACTATGGCTACACCTTC.

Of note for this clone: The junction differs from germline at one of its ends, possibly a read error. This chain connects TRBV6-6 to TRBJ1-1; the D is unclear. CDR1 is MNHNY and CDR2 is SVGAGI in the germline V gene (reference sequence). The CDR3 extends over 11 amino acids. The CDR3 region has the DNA TGTGCCAGCAGTTTTCACCAAAACTTGGTCTTT. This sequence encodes CASSFHQNLVF.

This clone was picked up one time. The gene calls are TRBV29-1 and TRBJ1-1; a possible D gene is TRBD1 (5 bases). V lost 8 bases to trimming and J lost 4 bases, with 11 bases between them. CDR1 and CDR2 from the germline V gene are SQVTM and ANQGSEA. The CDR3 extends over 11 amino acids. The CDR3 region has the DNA TGCAGCTCACGTGACAGCACTGAAGCTTTCTTT. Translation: CSSRDSTEAFF.

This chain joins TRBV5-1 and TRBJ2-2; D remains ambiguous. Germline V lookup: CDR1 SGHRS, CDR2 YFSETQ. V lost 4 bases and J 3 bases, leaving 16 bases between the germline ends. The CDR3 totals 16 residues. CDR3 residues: CASSLIFHGDTGELFF. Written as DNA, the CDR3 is TGCGCCAGCAGCCTCATATTCCACGGAGACACCGGGGAGCTGTTTTTT.